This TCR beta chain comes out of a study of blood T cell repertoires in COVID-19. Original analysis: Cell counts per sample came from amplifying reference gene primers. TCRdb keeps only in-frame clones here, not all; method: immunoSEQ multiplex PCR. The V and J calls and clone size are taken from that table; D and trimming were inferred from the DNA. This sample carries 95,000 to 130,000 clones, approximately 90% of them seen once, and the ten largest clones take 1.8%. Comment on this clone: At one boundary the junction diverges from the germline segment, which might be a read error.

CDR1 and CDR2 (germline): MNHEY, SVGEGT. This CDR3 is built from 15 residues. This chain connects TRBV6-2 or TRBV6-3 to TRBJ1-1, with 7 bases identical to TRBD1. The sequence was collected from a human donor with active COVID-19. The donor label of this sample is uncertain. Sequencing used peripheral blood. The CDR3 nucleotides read TGTGCCAGCAGGTACTACAGGGGACTCAGCCCTGAAGCTTTCTTT. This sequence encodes CASRYYRGLSPEAFF.